These 20 T cell receptor beta chains came from one sample sequenced in a study of blood T cells in healthy people across ages. PCR was performed a second time for about 7 to 11 cycles using a sample-barcoded 5' primer and a J-beta primer mix. Each CDR3 protein is one row after TCRdb ran MiXCR on the 5' RACE reads. The sample lists 250,000 to 300,000 distinct CDR3 sequences, roughly a quarter occurring once. Sequenced: blood. These receptors were taken from an older woman in good health.

The chain recombines TRBV9 with TRBJ1-2; D unresolved. The germline V and J ends were trimmed by 2 bases and 8 bases, with 16 bases remaining between them. The CDR3 totals 14 residues. Germline V gives CDR1 SGDLS, CDR2 YYNGEE. The CDR3 here is CASSVDEMLLGYTF. DNA for the CDR3: TGTGCCAGCAGCGTGGACGAGATGTTACTAGGCTACACCTTC.

Note on this clonotype: Because the CDR3 is missing its conserved closing phenylalanine or tryptophan, this is likely a read error. The V gene is TRBV12-3 or TRBV12-4, the J gene TRBJ1-2, with no clear D. Trimming removed 3 bases at V and 6 bases at J, with 11 bases between. The length of the CDR3 is 13 residues. The CDR3: CASSFATSHGYTL. For the CDR3, the DNA is TGTGCCAGCAGTTTTGCGACATCTCATGGCTACACCTTG.

This clonotype was detected a few times. The rearrangement joins TRBV29-1 to TRBJ2-7, with unresolved D. The V gene lost 6 bases and the J gene lost 4 bases, with 25 bases spanning the gap. The CDR3 consists of 16 residues. The germline V gene encodes CDR1 SQVTM and CDR2 ANQGSEA. CDR3 sequence reads: CSVGREVGWVGYEQYF. The CDR3 DNA follows: TGCAGCGTAGGAAGAGAGGTTGGGTGGGTGGGGTACGAGCAGTACTTC.

This clonotype was seen more than once but under ten times. Lacking the conserved final phenylalanine or tryptophan, this CDR3 likely reflects a read error. The chain is built from TRBV7-3 and TRBJ2-5; 7 bases map to TRBD2. The DNA end favors TRBJ2-1, so the J call may be wrong. The CDR3 covers 14 residues. CDR1 and CDR2 (germline): SGHTA, FQGTGA. CDR3 protein: CASSPDRTSNEQFL. CDR3 nucleotides: TGTGCCAGCAGCCCCGACCGGACTAGCAATGAGCAGTTCCTC.

The V and J genes are TRBV28 and TRBJ2-7, with a possible D match to TRBD1 (7 bases). The V and J ends lost 6 bases and 6 bases respectively, with 21 bases between them. The CDR3 has 15 residues. The germline gives CDR1 MDHEN, CDR2 SYDVKM. The CDR3 DNA reads as TGTGCCAGCAGACCACGGGACAGACTAGGTGGCGAGCAGTACTTC. It specifies CASRPRDRLGGEQYF.

In the case of this clonotype: This clone may be a read error of a much larger clone one base away. This chain uses TRBV5-1 with TRBJ2-1, with D uncertain. This CDR3 region has 12 residues. The V end lost 0 bases, the J end lost 6 bases, and 4 bases lay between the germline ends. Per the germline V gene, CDR1 is SGHRS and CDR2 is YFSETQ. CDR3 loop: CASSLEINEQFF. In DNA form, the CDR3 reads TGCGCCAGCAGCTTGGAGATCAATGAGCAGTTCTTC.

V gene TRBV4-2 combines with J gene TRBJ2-5; unclear D gene. The V gene's germline CDR1 is LGHNA and CDR2 YNFKEQ. The CDR3 is 12 residues long. V was shortened by 5 bases and J by 2 bases, with 6 bases between the two germline ends. In DNA form, the CDR3 reads TGTGCCAGCAGCAAATCTCAAGAGACCCAGTACTTC. Translation: CASSKSQETQYF.

The chain couples TRBV5-1 to TRBJ2-5, with D possibly being TRBD2 (6 bases). The J call is in doubt because the DNA end fits TRBJ2-1 better. CDR1 is SGHRS and CDR2 is YFSETQ in the germline V gene. The CDR3 runs 18 residues. CDR3 amino acids: CASSPQAREKGMNNEQFF. As DNA, the CDR3 is TGCGCCAGCAGCCCACAAGCACGGGAGAAAGGTATGAACAATGAGCAGTTCTTC.

Note on this clonotype: One junction end disagrees with the germline gene, perhaps due to a read error. The CDR3 bases are TGTGCCAGCAACCTAGGACTAGCGGGTAGCATAGATACGCAGTATTTT. Translation gives CASNLGLAGSIDTQYF. The rearrangement uses TRBV7-2 and TRBJ2-3; 11 positions match TRBD2. Germline V gene lookup returns CDR1 SGHTA and CDR2 FQGNSA. The CDR3 is 16 residues long.

J is TRBJ2-5 and V is TRBV6-2 or TRBV6-3; 12 bases agree with TRBD2. This CDR3 is 16 amino acids long. V was pared by 6 bases and J by 3 bases, with 8 bases of the junction left unmatched. Germline-derived CDR1 and CDR2 are MNHEY and SVGEGT. Here the CDR3 reads CASSSGLAGRKETQYF. The DNA for the CDR3 is TGTGCCAGCAGCTCGGGACTAGCGGGTCGGAAAGAGACCCAGTACTTC.

Regarding this clonotype: At one end the junction does not follow the germline gene, possibly because of a read error. The chain recombines TRBV20-1 with TRBJ2-4; 11 nucleotides line up with TRBD2. CDR1 is DFQATT and CDR2 is SNEGSKA in the germline V gene (reference sequence). The CDR3 is made up of 20 amino acids. CDR3 loop: CSARIRPGLAEDIAKSIQYF. CDR3 in DNA: TGCAGTGCTAGGATACGGCCGGGACTAGCGGAAGACATAGCCAAAAGCATTCAGTACTTC.

This rearrangement joins TRBV3-1 to TRBJ2-6; D might be TRBD2 (6 bases). The V gene's germline CDR1 is LGHDT and CDR2 YNNKEL (reference sequence). The CDR3 is made up of 17 amino acids. V was shortened by 4 bases and J by 1 base, with 14 bases between the two germline ends. The CDR3 sequence: CASSPPQGRSGANVLTF. CDR3 DNA sequence: TGTGCCAGCAGCCCCCCCCAAGGGAGGTCTGGGGCCAACGTCCTGACTTTC.

In nucleotides, the CDR3 is TGTGCCAGCTCACCCACACAGGGTGGGAATGAGCAGTTCTTC. Translation gives CASSPTQGGNEQFF. The rearrangement joins TRBV18 to TRBJ2-1; D might be TRBD1 (6 bases). The CDR3 loop spans 14 amino acids. With 3 bases removed from V and 7 bases from J, the gap between germline ends came to 13 bases. Germline V gene data show CDR1 as KGHSH and CDR2 as LQKENI.

The chain uses TRBV2 and TRBJ1-5; the D gene is possibly TRBD1 (5 bases). This CDR3 has 16 amino acids. Trimming removed 4 bases from V and 2 bases from J, with 15 bases in between. Germline assignment: CDR1 SNHLY and CDR2 FYNNEI. The CDR3 loop is CASSGHLTGGNQPQHF. Here the CDR3 DNA reads TGTGCCAGCAGTGGGCACCTTACGGGGGGCAATCAGCCCCAGCATTTT.

The chain recombines TRBV20-1 with TRBJ2-1; D may correspond to TRBD1 or TRBD2 (6 bases each). CDR1 and CDR2 from the germline V gene are DFQATT and SNEGSKA (reference sequence). The CDR3 is 17 residues long. V lost 0 bases, J lost 4 bases, and 19 bases lay in between. CDR3: CSARELQGKGGYNEQFF. CDR3 DNA sequence: TGCAGTGCTAGAGAATTACAGGGTAAGGGGGGTTACAATGAGCAGTTCTTC.

The chain links TRBV4-1 to TRBJ2-2; D not resolved. V lost 2 bases, J lost 3 bases, and 7 bases lay in between. The CDR3 spans 14 residues. Germline CDR1 is MGHRA and CDR2 is YSYEKL. The DNA for the CDR3 is TGCGCCAGCAGCCAAAACTTTCACACCGGGGAGCTGTTTTTT. This sequence encodes CASSQNFHTGELFF.

The genes are TRBV12-3 or TRBV12-4 and TRBJ1-5; D might be TRBD1 (6 bases). The V end lost 10 bases, the J end lost 1 base, and 8 bases lay between the germline ends. This CDR3 region has 12 residues. CDR3 nucleotide sequence: TGTGCCACACAGGGAAGCAATCAGCCCCAGCATTTT. Its protein product is CATQGSNQPQHF.

V gene TRBV20-1 combines with J gene TRBJ2-2; no definite D call. The CDR3 is made up of 13 amino acids. Trimming left V 4 bases short and J 0 bases short, with 6 bases between. CDR1 is DFQATT and CDR2 is SNEGSKA in the germline V gene (reference sequence). CDR3 in amino acids: CSAKHPNTGELFF. The CDR3 nucleotides are TGCAGTGCTAAGCATCCGAACACCGGGGAGCTGTTTTTT.

This clonotype occurred a few times. The chain employs TRBV6-2 or TRBV6-3 and TRBJ1-1; the match to TRBD1 covers 7 bases. Germline trimming cut 4 bases from V and 1 base from J; bases unmatched to any gene: 6. This CDR3 has 15 residues. The germline CDR1 and CDR2 sequences are MNHEY and SVGEGT. The CDR3 loop is CASSLTGWENTEAFF. CDR3 sequence (DNA): TGTGCCAGCAGTTTGACAGGGTGGGAGAACACTGAAGCTTTCTTT.

This chain joins TRBV20-1 and TRBJ2-5, with 7 bases matching TRBD2. Matching the DNA end better, TRBJ2-7 makes the J call doubtful. Germline values: CDR1 DFQATT, CDR2 SNEGSKA (reference sequence). This CDR3 is built from 13 residues. The CDR3 is CSARDRVAGEQYF. The CDR3 DNA reads as TGCAGTGCTAGAGATCGGGTAGCGGGCGAGCAGTACTTC.